This T cell receptor beta chain was sequenced in a study of stem cell transplantation in POMP-related autoinflammatory disease. Study as a whole: Impaired MHC class I-dependent CD8+ differentiation was hypothesized from defective thymoproteasomes. Neutrophil and platelet engraftment from the graft donor was 100% through one year after transplant.

Using immunoSEQ multiplex PCR, the repertoire was profiled, and TCRdb retains in-frame clones only, with some absent. The table records tens of thousands of clones, more than 75% of them present only once. The CDR3 is 15 amino acids. Germline V gives CDR1 SGHTA, CDR2 FQGTGA. The V gene lost 5 bases and the J gene lost 6 bases, with 17 bases spanning the gap. The chain joins TRBV7-3 to TRBJ2-1; a possible D gene is TRBD2 (5 bases). The receptor was isolated from a human patient with POMP-related autoinflammation and immune dysregulation (PRAID). Among the T cells, some may be from the graft donor. Here the sequenced sample was CD4+ T cells from PBMCs, taken after stem cell transplantation. CDR3 sequence (DNA): TGTGCCAGCAGCGTTCTAGCTCTACCCTCCAATGAGCAGTTCTTC. This translates into CASSVLALPSNEQFF.